The clone carrying this T cell receptor (beta chain) was seen more than once but under ten times. What it binds is not known. These data are taken from a study of cytomegalovirus exposure and HLA in healthy donors. Overall study results and limits: Reportedly, cytomegalovirus status was diagnosed with high sensitivity and specificity. What TCR beta sequences reportedly achieved was accurate prediction of HLA-A and HLA-B alleles in most subjects. Later analysis showed most CMV-associated TCR beta chains appearing HLA-restricted.

PCR amplification relied on 60 Vbeta primers (plus 13 Jbeta primers). The table came from immunoSEQ multiplex PCR; TCRdb's copy has only in-frame clones and leaves some out. This sample has over 150,000 clones, with roughly 80% found just once. Sequencing was carried out using PBMCs. The clonotype comes from a woman younger than 45 in good health and CMV-seronegative.

The CDR3 bases are TGTGCCAGCAGCTTAGACGACAGGGGTAATGAAAAACTGTTTTTT. Amino acids: CASSLDDRGNEKLFF. The genes are TRBV7-8 and TRBJ1-4; 8 positions agree with TRBD1. Germline CDR1 SGHVS, CDR2 FQNEAQ. V gave up 1 base and J gave up 4 bases; unmatched junction bases: 2. This CDR3 is built from 15 residues.